Listed below are T cell receptor beta chains from one sample, sequenced in a study of response to subunit inactivated influenza vaccine. Via MiXCR, TCRdb re-called the RT-PCR reads, giving one row per CDR3 protein. The sample lists more than 700,000 distinct CDR3 sequences, approximately 21% occurring once. The sequencing here drew on PBMCs from blood, taken about 5 days after vaccination. These receptors all stem from a man in his fifties or sixties who received an inactivated influenza vaccine. Each CDR3 is given with its conserved first and last residue. A D gene is named only where the DNA matches it firmly. The size entry is marked missing in some rows and otherwise reads once, few, many or a size class.

V	D	size	J	CDR3	DNA
TRBV7-8	TRBD1	few	TRBJ2-7	CASSTSTGDRVYEQYF	TGTGCCAGCAGCACTTCGACAGGGGATAGGGTCTACGAGCAGTACTTC
TRBV7-3	TRBD1	NA	TRBJ2-1	CASSFGTGGKNEQFF	TGTGCCAGCAGCTTCGGGACAGGGGGCAAGAATGAGCAGTTCTTC
TRBV6-2/TRBV6-3	TRBD2	NA	TRBJ2-5	CASTRTSGRQETQYF	TGTGCCAGCACTAGGACTAGCGGTAGACAAGAGACCCAGTACTTC
TRBV4-2	NA	many	TRBJ1-4	CASSQDLTNEKLFF	TGTGCCAGCAGCCAAGACTTGACAAATGAAAAACTGTTTTTT
TRBV20-1	TRBD2	NA	TRBJ2-1	CSAGRLAPPYNEQFF	TGCAGTGCTGGGAGACTAGCGCCACCCTACAATGAGCAGTTCTTC
TRBV7-2	NA	few	TRBJ2-5	CASSVPSDNTQYF	TGTGCCAGCAGCGTACCCTCCGATAATACCCAGTACTTC
TRBV4-1	NA	many	TRBJ1-1	CASSHAGITEAFF	TGCGCCAGCAGCCACGCAGGGATTACTGAAGCTTTCTTT
TRBV12-3/TRBV12-4	NA	NA	TRBJ1-2	CASRPRNHYGYTF	TGTGCCAGTAGACCACGGAACCACTATGGCTACACCTTC
TRBV18	NA	once	TRBJ2-3	CASSRQPSRSDTQYF	TGTGCCAGCTCACGACAGCCTAGCAGGTCAGATACGCAGTATTTT
TRBV11-2	NA	NA	TRBJ2-7	CASSLGSGTPAYEQYF	TGTGCCAGCAGCTTAGGGTCCGGGACGCCCGCCTACGAGCAGTACTTC
TRBV10-3	NA	many	TRBJ2-5	CAISEGEAGQQETQYF	TGTGCCATCAGTGAGGGGGAAGCGGGACAACAAGAGACCCAGTACTTC
TRBV15	NA	NA	TRBJ2-3	CATSRTPGTADTQYF	TGTGCCACCAGCAGGACTCCTGGGACCGCAGATACGCAGTATTTT
TRBV24-1	TRBD2	few	TRBJ2-3	CAPEGVIATSGEGCRDTQYF	TGTGCCCCAGAAGGGGTAATCGCGACTAGCGGGGAGGGATGTCGAGATACGCAGTATTTT
TRBV12-3/TRBV12-4	TRBD2	few	TRBJ2-4	CASSLLVTSGSKGAKNIQYF	TGTGCCAGCAGTTTATTGGTGACTAGCGGGAGTAAGGGAGCCAAAAACATTCAGTACTTC
TRBV12-3/TRBV12-4	TRBD2	NA	TRBJ2-1	CASSSLAGGNNEQFF	TGTGCCAGCAGTTCCCTAGCGGGGGGGAACAATGAGCAGTTCTTC
TRBV29-1	NA	few	TRBJ2-1	CSVEEVLADYNEQFF	TGCAGCGTTGAAGAAGTTCTAGCAGATTACAATGAGCAGTTCTTC
TRBV5-6	NA	few	TRBJ2-7	CASSSRVEERGYEQYF	TGTGCCAGCAGCTCGCGCGTTGAAGAAAGGGGGTACGAGCAGTACTTC
TRBV5-6	TRBD2	NA	TRBJ2-7	CASSRTSVNYEQYF	TGTGCCAGCAGCCGGACTAGCGTAAACTACGAGCAGTACTTC
TRBV5-1	TRBD1	NA	TRBJ1-2	CASSQQGGFSDGYTF	TGCGCCAGCAGCCAGCAGGGGGGGTTTTCGGATGGCTACACCTTC
TRBV3-1	TRBD2	NA	TRBJ2-1	CASSQDQLHVPAGIVF	TGTGCCAGCAGCCAAGACCAACTACATGTACCAGCGGGGATCGTCTTC
TRBV6-2/TRBV6-3	NA	NA	TRBJ2-1	CASSYPDRNEQFF	TGTGCCAGCAGTTACCCCGACAGGAATGAGCAGTTCTTC
TRBV7-9	TRBD2	few	TRBJ2-5	CASSTSGSYETQYF	TGTGCCAGCTCCACTAGCGGGAGTTATGAGACCCAGTACTTC
TRBV5-1	NA	NA	TRBJ2-7	CASRRAPTNSYEQYF	TGCGCCAGCAGACGGGCCCCGACGAACTCCTACGAGCAGTACTTC
TRBV7-9	NA	NA	TRBJ2-1	CASSLVQGLNEQFF	TGTGCCAGCAGCTTAGTTCAGGGGCTCAATGAGCAGTTCTTC
TRBV7-2	TRBD2	few	TRBJ2-7	CASSLGFGGASYEQYF	TGTGCCAGCAGCCTAGGGTTCGGGGGGGCCTCCTACGAGCAGTACTTC
TRBV18	NA	NA	TRBJ2-6	CASSPGPVLVGSGANVLTF	TGTGCCAGCTCACCGGGGCCTGTGCTCGTAGGTTCTGGGGCCAACGTCCTGACTTTC
TRBV5-1	NA	NA	TRBJ2-5	CASSEMAGAETQYF	TGCGCCAGCAGCGAGATGGCTGGGGCAGAGACCCAGTACTTC
TRBV4-2	NA	many	TRBJ2-7	CASSQGLAYEQYF	TGTGCCAGCAGCCAAGGACTGGCCTACGAGCAGTACTTC
TRBV6-5	NA	NA	TRBJ2-7	CASGGVLGEQYF	TGTGCCAGCGGAGGGGTATTGGGCGAGCAGTACTTC
TRBV12-3/TRBV12-4	NA	NA	TRBJ2-2	CASSLFSNTGELFF	TGTGCCAGCAGTTTATTTTCGAACACCGGGGAGCTGTTTTTT
TRBV5-1	NA	few	TRBJ2-2	CASSLESIGELFF	TGCGCCAGCAGCTTGGAGTCCATCGGGGAGCTGTTTTTT
TRBV9	TRBD1	NA	TRBJ2-1	CASSVALGQSNEQFF	TGTGCCAGCAGCGTAGCATTGGGACAGTCCAATGAGCAGTTCTTC
TRBV15	TRBD1	NA	TRBJ2-2	CATSGPDRGTGELFF	TGTGCCACCAGCGGACCGGACAGGGGAACCGGGGAGCTGTTTTTT
TRBV15	TRBD1	few	TRBJ1-5	CATSRDHGQGNQPQHF	TGTGCCACCAGCAGAGATCATGGACAGGGAAATCAGCCCCAGCATTTT
TRBV19	NA	NA	TRBJ1-5	CASSILGGVPQPQHF	TGTGCCAGTAGTATTCTCGGAGGGGTGCCCCAGCCCCAGCATTTT
TRBV5-1	TRBD1	NA	TRBJ2-7	CASSSTSGTGGEQYF	TGCGCCAGCAGCTCGACCTCCGGGACAGGGGGCGAGCAGTACTTC
TRBV5-1	NA	few	TRBJ1-1	CASSLGTKNTEAFF	TGCGCCAGCAGCTTGGGCACAAAGAACACTGAAGCTTTCTTT
TRBV14	NA	NA	TRBJ2-5	CASRGLYQETQYF	TGTGCCAGCCGCGGACTGTACCAAGAGACCCAGTACTTC